The 32 T cell receptor beta chains presented below share a single source sample, sequenced in a study of cytomegalovirus exposure and HLA in healthy donors. The PCR ran on 60 Vbeta and 13 Jbeta primers. The assay was immunoSEQ multiplex PCR, and TCRdb's table has in-frame clones only and misses some. The sample lists over 130,000 clones, 76% occurring once. Source material: PBMCs. These receptors were taken from a man between 35 and 55 years old in good health and CMV-seronegative.

CDR3 protein: CASSALGVTDTQYF. In DNA form, the CDR3 reads TGTGCCAGCAGCGCACTAGGAGTAACAGATACGCAGTATTTT. The chain recombines TRBV6-1 with TRBJ2-3; D may be TRBD2 (5 bases). Germline V gene data show CDR1 as MNHNS and CDR2 as SASEGT. This CDR3 region has 14 residues. Trimming cost V 6 bases and J 3 bases, with 13 bases left between them.

This clone came up a few times. This chain uses TRBV25-1 with TRBJ1-6; tentative D call: TRBD1 (5 bases). V lost 6 bases and J lost 7, with 10 bases in between. The germline gives CDR1 MGHDK, CDR2 SYGVNS. This CDR3 spans 13 amino acids. The CDR3 loop is CASSQGTNSPLHF. The DNA of the CDR3 is TGTGCCAGCAGCCAGGGAACGAATTCACCCCTCCACTTT.

This clone has a single count. This chain uses TRBV20-1 with TRBJ2-3; D unclear. This CDR3 comprises 11 residues. Germline CDR1 and CDR2: DFQATT and SNEGSKA (reference sequence). V gave up 1 base and J gave up 5 bases, with 4 bases separating them. CDR3 protein: CSARVLDTQYF. Written as DNA, the CDR3 is TGCAGTGCTAGAGTCCTAGATACGCAGTATTTT.

V is TRBV6-6 and J is TRBJ2-7, with D possibly TRBD1 on 6 matching bases. The CDR3 spans 12 residues. The germline V and J ends were trimmed by 5 bases and 6 bases, with 11 bases remaining between them. CDR1 is MNHNY, CDR2 SVGAGI, per germline (reference sequence). CDR3 amino acids: CASSHQGSEQYF. The CDR3 coding sequence is TGTGCCAGCAGTCACCAGGGGAGCGAGCAGTACTTC.

This chain links TRBV10-1 with TRBJ2-5; 7 nucleotides line up with TRBD2. The J call is doubtful: the DNA matches TRBJ2-7 better. Germline assignment: CDR1 WNHNN and CDR2 SYGVQD (reference sequence). CDR3 length equals 16 residues. The CDR3: CASSDRGSSGSYEQYF. CDR3 DNA sequence: TGCGCCAGCAGTGATCGGGGGTCTAGCGGCTCCTACGAGCAGTACTTC.

This clone occurred once. The chain has TRBV2 and TRBJ1-4; 7 bases are a match to TRBD1. Germline trimming cut 2 bases from V and 3 bases from J; bases unmatched to any gene: 6. Germline lookup yields CDR1 SNHLY and CDR2 FYNNEI. This CDR3 region has 16 residues. This CDR3 reads CASSERGPAANEKLFF. CDR3 nucleotide sequence: TGTGCCAGCAGTGAAAGGGGGCCGGCTGCTAATGAAAAACTGTTTTTT.

As DNA, the CDR3 is TGTGCCAGCAGCTTCCAAACGCGACTAGCAGACGAGCAGTTCTTC. Translating it yields CASSFQTRLADEQFF. V and J are TRBV5-6 and TRBJ2-1; 7 bases fit TRBD2. There are 15 residues in the CDR3. Trimming took 2 bases from V and 10 from J; bases not matched to a gene: 12. CDR1 is SGHDT, CDR2 YYEEEE, per germline. The complete variable domain, with remaining parts taken from reference TRBV5-6 and TRBJ2-1, reads DAGVTQSPTHLIKTRGQQVTLRCSPKSGHDTVSWYQQALGQGPQFIFQYYEEEERQRGNFPDRFSGHQFPNYSSELNVNALLLGDSALYLCASSFQTRLADEQFFGPGTRLTVL.

The rearrangement joins TRBV12-5 to TRBJ2-7, with 7 bases that match TRBD1. After removal of 6 bases from V and 6 bases from J, the junction contained 8 bases not matched to a gene. CDR1 and CDR2 (germline): LGHNT, FRNRAP. CDR3 length equals 13 residues. CDR3 DNA sequence: TGTGCTAGTGGCGGGGACAGAGGGCTCGAGCAGTACTTC. This codes for CASGGDRGLEQYF. Drawing the rest from reference TRBV12-5 and TRBJ2-7, the complete variable domain is DARVTQTPRHKVTEMGQEVTMRCQPILGHNTVFWYRQTMMQGLELLAYFRNRAPLDDSGMPKDRFSAEMPDATLATLKIQPSEPRDSAVYFCASGGDRGLEQYFGPGTRLTVT.

The chain has TRBV9 and TRBJ2-5, with 7 bases aligning to TRBD2. Trimming at V came to 7 bases and at J to 3 bases, leaving 6 bases not matched to a gene. This CDR3 has 13 residues. From germline, CDR1 is SGDLS and CDR2 YYNGEE. The CDR3 DNA reads as TGTGCCAGCGGGAAGGCGGGGGAAGAGACCCAGTACTTC. Residues: CASGKAGEETQYF.

This clone occurred once. The chain has TRBV2 and TRBJ1-1; the D gene is possibly TRBD1 (5 bases). V gave up 6 bases and J gave up 1 base, with 12 bases separating them. The CDR3 runs 14 residues. Germline CDR1 is SNHLY and CDR2 is FYNNEI. The CDR3 is CASRVMDTNTEAFF. The CDR3 region has the DNA TGTGCCAGCAGGGTCATGGACACGAACACTGAAGCTTTCTTT.

This chain uses TRBV27 with TRBJ1-2; D might be TRBD1 (6 bases). CDR3 size: 15 residues. CDR1 MNHEY and CDR2 SMNVEV come from the germline V gene (reference sequence). V was pared by 6 bases and J by 0 bases, with 14 bases between. The CDR3 DNA is TGTGCCAGCAGCTCCCAGGGGTCAACTAACTATGGCTACACCTTC. Its protein is CASSSQGSTNYGYTF.

The chain combines TRBV2 with TRBJ2-1; TRBD2 agrees at 10 bases. With 2 bases clipped from V and 1 base from J, the junction kept 5 bases outside the gene matches. This CDR3 has 17 amino acids. Germline loops: CDR1 SNHLY, CDR2 FYNNEI. The CDR3: CASSEWASGSSYNEQFF. The DNA of the CDR3 is TGTGCCAGCAGTGAATGGGCTAGCGGGAGTTCCTACAATGAGCAGTTCTTC.

The rearrangement uses TRBV6-4 and TRBJ2-1; TRBD2 matches at 9 bases. The germline V gene has CDR1 MRHNA and CDR2 SNTAGT. The ends lost 0 bases at V and 6 bases at J; junction bases unmatched: 3. CDR3 length: 15 residues. CDR3 nucleotide sequence: TGTGCCAGCAGTGACTCTGCTAGCGGGATCAATGAGCAGTTCTTC. It translates to CASSDSASGINEQFF.

This sequence joins TRBV27 and TRBJ2-7; 9 bases fit TRBD1. The CDR3 covers 15 residues. Unmatched junction bases numbered 9, after V lost 7 bases and J lost 2 bases. Germline CDR1 is MNHEY and CDR2 is SMNVEV (reference sequence). The CDR3 DNA follows: TGTGCCAGCAACCCTTCCGGGACAGGGACCTACGAGCAGTACTTC. As protein: CASNPSGTGTYEQYF.

The rearrangement joins TRBV10-3 to TRBJ2-7, with 11 bases fitting TRBD2. The CDR3 totals 16 residues. Trimming removed 0 bases from V and 3 bases from J; junction bases left unmatched: 4. The germline V gene encodes CDR1 ENHRY and CDR2 SYGVKD. In DNA, the CDR3 is TGTGCCATCAGTGAGTCTGGGACTAGCGGAATCTACGAGCAGTACTTC. This translates into CAISESGTSGIYEQYF.

This clone occurred a few times. V usage is TRBV5-6 and J usage is TRBJ2-5, with D possibly being TRBD2 (5 bases). V dropped 0 bases and J dropped 4 bases, with 13 bases sitting between them. Germline V gene sequence: CDR1 SGHDT, CDR2 YYEEEE. This CDR3 is built from 15 residues. This chain's CDR3 is CASSLALDGLETQYF. In DNA, the CDR3 is TGTGCCAGCAGCTTGGCTCTGGACGGACTAGAGACCCAGTACTTC. The entire variable domain, with the rest obtained from reference TRBV5-6 and TRBJ2-5, is as follows: DAGVTQSPTHLIKTRGQQVTLRCSPKSGHDTVSWYQQALGQGPQFIFQYYEEEERQRGNFPDRFSGHQFPNYSSELNVNALLLGDSALYLCASSLALDGLETQYFGPGTRLLVL.

The chain has TRBV6-5 and TRBJ2-7; 10 bases are shared with TRBD1. Germline V lookup: CDR1 MNHEY, CDR2 SVGAGI. Trimming took 2 bases from V and 6 from J; bases not matched to a gene: 4. The CDR3 is 14 residues long. CDR3 sequence: CASSYGQGGFEQYF. The CDR3 coding sequence is TGTGCCAGCAGTTACGGACAGGGGGGCTTCGAGCAGTACTTC.

The chain couples TRBV5-4 to TRBJ1-2; TRBD1 aligns across 7 bases. This CDR3 is built from 14 residues. Germline V gene sequence: CDR1 SGHNT, CDR2 YYREEE (reference sequence). V shed 5 bases, J shed 2 bases, and the junction held 6 bases outside the gene matches. The chain's CDR3 is CASRPGQENYGYTF. Written as DNA, the CDR3 is TGTGCCAGCAGGCCCGGACAGGAGAACTATGGCTACACCTTC. The full variable domain, completed using reference TRBV5-4 and TRBJ1-2, is ETGVTQSPTHLIKTRGQQVTLRCSSQSGHNTVSWYQQALGQGPQFIFQYYREEENGRGNFPPRFSGLQFPNYSSELNVNALELDDSALYLCASRPGQENYGYTFGSGTRLTVV.

The V and J genes are TRBV4-2 and TRBJ2-3, with 12 nucleotides matching TRBD2. Germline V gene lookup returns CDR1 LGHNA and CDR2 YNFKEQ. The CDR3 spans 16 residues. V was pared by 1 base and J by 3 bases, with 2 bases of the junction left unmatched. The CDR3 DNA reads as TGTGCCAGCAGCCAAGCGGGACTAGCGGGTACAGATACGCAGTATTTT. As protein: CASSQAGLAGTDTQYF.

V gene TRBV25-1 combines with J gene TRBJ2-3; 10 bases agree with TRBD2. Germline assignment: CDR1 MGHDK and CDR2 SYGVNS. The ends lost 4 bases at V and 0 bases at J; junction bases unmatched: 10. This CDR3 contains 18 residues. The CDR3 nucleotides read TGTGCCAGCAGTGCCCATCTAGCGGGAGAAGGGAGCACAGATACGCAGTATTTT. This codes for CASSAHLAGEGSTDTQYF.

DNA for the CDR3: TGTGCCAGCACAGGGTACCTTGAAAAACTGTTTTTT. Its translation: CASTGYLEKLFF. V and J are TRBV6-9 and TRBJ1-4, with a weak D call TRBD1 (5 bases). The CDR3 sequence is 12 residues long. Germline V gives CDR1 MNHGY, CDR2 SVAAGI. V was cut by 7 bases and J by 7 bases, with 10 bases left in between.

This clone occurred once. The chain couples TRBV19 to TRBJ1-6; a possible D gene is TRBD1 (6 bases). The CDR3 is made up of 16 amino acids. Germline CDR1 is LNHDA and CDR2 is SQIVND (reference sequence). The V end lost 6 bases, the J end lost 3 bases, and 15 bases lay between the germline ends. The CDR3 sequence: CASRPTRQVYNSPLHF. CDR3 in DNA: TGTGCCAGTAGACCCACACGACAGGTCTATAATTCACCCCTCCACTTT.

This rearrangement joins TRBV2 to TRBJ1-3, with 8 bases that match TRBD1. Germline CDR1 SNHLY, CDR2 FYNNEI. The V gene end was trimmed by 5 bases and the J gene end by 0 bases; junction bases not matched to a gene: 6. The CDR3 sequence is 16 residues long. CDR3 sequence reads: CASSHGTGGSGNTIYF. The DNA for the CDR3 is TGTGCCAGCAGTCACGGGACAGGCGGCTCTGGAAACACCATATATTTT.

The rearrangement links TRBV19 to TRBJ2-1, with D perhaps matching TRBD2 (6 bases). Trimming took 7 bases from V and 2 from J, leaving 12 bases between them. Germline loops: CDR1 LNHDA, CDR2 SQIVND (reference sequence). The CDR3 has 14 amino acids. The chain's CDR3 is CASNPGEAYNEQFF. In DNA form, the CDR3 reads TGTGCCAGTAATCCCGGGGAGGCCTACAATGAGCAGTTCTTC. Using reference TRBV19 and TRBJ2-1 for the parts outside the CDR3, the full variable domain is DGGITQSPKYLFRKEGQNVTLSCEQNLNHDAMYWYRQDPGQGLRLIYYSQIVNDFQKGDIAEGYSVSREKKESFPLTVTSAQKNPTAFYLCASNPGEAYNEQFFGPGTRLTVL.

The chain has TRBV5-1 and TRBJ1-4; the D gene is possibly TRBD1 (5 bases). Germline V gene data show CDR1 as SGHRS and CDR2 as YFSETQ. The CDR3 is 15 amino acids. The germline V and J ends were trimmed by 0 bases and 0 bases, with 6 bases remaining between them. As DNA, the CDR3 is TGCGCCAGCAGCTTGGGGACAACAACTAATGAAAAACTGTTTTTT. Amino acid sequence: CASSLGTTTNEKLFF.

Details on this clone: One end of the junction varies from germline; a read error may be responsible. The rearrangement joins TRBV6-5 to TRBJ2-3; 7 positions match TRBD2. The CDR3 covers 15 residues. CDR1 is MNHEY, CDR2 SVGAGI, per germline. Here the CDR3 reads CAISIGGSSTDTQYF. CDR3 sequence (DNA): TGTGCCATCAGTATAGGCGGGAGCAGCACAGATACGCAGTATTTT.

The rearrangement joins TRBV6-4 to TRBJ2-1; 13 positions match TRBD2. The CDR3 runs to 15 residues. In germline, CDR1 is MRHNA, CDR2 SNTAGT. The ends lost 5 bases at V and 4 bases at J; junction bases unmatched: 2. The CDR3 loop is CASSKLAGGYNEQFF. For the CDR3, the DNA is TGTGCCAGCAGTAAACTAGCGGGAGGGTACAATGAGCAGTTCTTC.

CDR3 sequence: CASSESLASYNEQFF. CDR3 sequence (DNA): TGTGCCAGCAGTGAATCACTAGCGAGTTACAATGAGCAGTTCTTC. This sequence joins TRBV2 and TRBJ2-1, with 7 bases lining up with TRBD2. The CDR3 runs to 15 residues. Germline V lookup: CDR1 SNHLY, CDR2 FYNNEI. V shed 2 bases, J shed 4 bases, and the junction held 5 bases outside the gene matches.

The chain carries TRBV19 and TRBJ2-3; TRBD2 matches 14 bases. The CDR3 runs to 16 residues. Germline trimming cut 4 bases from V and 1 base from J; bases unmatched to any gene: 1. The germline gives CDR1 LNHDA, CDR2 SQIVND (reference sequence). The CDR3 is CASSRTSGGRTDTQYF. The CDR3 coding sequence is TGTGCCAGTAGTAGGACTAGCGGGGGGCGCACAGATACGCAGTATTTT.

V is TRBV19 and J is TRBJ2-1; 8 bases are a match to TRBD2. V dropped 4 bases and J dropped 1; count of bases not matched to a gene: 3. The CDR3 totals 15 residues. Germline V gene data show CDR1 as LNHDA and CDR2 as SQIVND (reference sequence). CDR3 DNA: TGTGCCAGTAGTACACTAGCGGCGTCCTACAATGAGCAGTTCTTC. Translated: CASSTLAASYNEQFF.

The chain has TRBV29-1 and TRBJ2-2, with a tentative D call TRBD2 (6 bases). The CDR3 sequence is 17 residues long. V was trimmed by 6 bases and J by 0 bases, leaving 20 bases between them. The V gene's germline CDR1 is SQVTM and CDR2 ANQGSEA. CDR3 bases: TGCAGCGTCGGCCGCACTAGCACTCTAACGAACACCGGGGAGCTGTTTTTT. Protein: CSVGRTSTLTNTGELFF.

This chain joins TRBV28 and TRBJ1-1; 9 positions match TRBD1. Germline trimming cut 5 bases from V and 10 bases from J; bases unmatched to any gene: 2. The CDR3 totals 11 residues. Per the germline V gene, CDR1 is MDHEN and CDR2 is SYDVKM. In nucleotides, the CDR3 is TGTGCCAGCAGTCCGGACAGGGGAGCTTTCTTT. Translated, it gives CASSPDRGAFF.